These 5 T cell receptor beta chains originate from one sample sequenced in a study of cytomegalovirus exposure and HLA in healthy donors. The PCR had 60 Vbeta and 13 Jbeta primers. The assay was immunoSEQ multiplex PCR, and TCRdb's table has in-frame clones only and misses some. The sample shows fewer than 140,000 clones, more than 60% of them seen only once. Sequences were obtained from PBMCs. The receptor set was obtained from a man aged 55 to 69 in good health and CMV-seronegative.

This chain links TRBV11-1 with TRBJ1-4; D is perhaps TRBD1 (6 bases). Germline lookup yields CDR1 SGHAT and CDR2 FQDESV (reference sequence). The CDR3 contains 15 residues. V lost 5 bases and J 8 bases, leaving 18 bases between the germline ends. CDR3 region: CASSRMGHGREKLFF. The CDR3 DNA is TGTGCCAGCAGCCGGATGGGACACGGGAGGGAAAAACTGTTTTTT.

In this sample, this clone turned up once. The chain has TRBV7-2 and TRBJ1-4; weak D call: TRBD1 (6 bases). V was shortened by 5 bases and J by 0 bases, with 19 bases between the two germline ends. Germline values: CDR1 SGHTA, CDR2 FQGNSA. This CDR3 has 18 amino acids. CDR3 region: CASSNERGTLATNEKLFF. CDR3 bases: TGTGCCAGCAGCAACGAGAGGGGGACGCTCGCAACTAATGAAAAACTGTTTTTT.

This rearrangement joins TRBV29-1 to TRBJ2-2; TRBD1 is a possible D gene (6 bases). V gave up 7 bases and J gave up 1 base, with 7 bases separating them. The CDR3 length is 12 residues. The germline gives CDR1 SQVTM, CDR2 ANQGSEA. The CDR3 DNA is TGCAGCGCCAGGGGGAACACCGGGGAGCTGTTTTTT. It translates to CSARGNTGELFF.

The chain carries TRBV6-5 and TRBJ2-5, with D possibly TRBD2 on 6 matching bases. V was pared by 5 bases and J by 5 bases, with 15 bases between. The CDR3 runs 14 residues. The germline V gene encodes CDR1 MNHEY and CDR2 SVGAGI. The CDR3 sequence: CASSRAGRVETQYF. The CDR3 DNA reads as TGTGCCAGCAGTAGGGCGGGGCGGGTGGAGACCCAGTACTTC.

The chain carries TRBV5-4 and TRBJ1-6; TRBD1 aligns across 7 bases. The CDR3 length is 17 residues. The germline gives CDR1 SGHNT, CDR2 YYREEE (reference sequence). V lost 3 bases to trimming and J lost 6 bases; unmatched junction nucleotides: 12. The CDR3 region is CASSSLTGYGGNSPLHF. The CDR3 nucleotides are TGTGCCAGCAGCTCATTGACAGGGTATGGCGGTAATTCACCCCTCCACTTT.